This T cell receptor (beta chain) was obtained from a study of radiation and T cells in renal cell carcinoma (dated by TCRdb to about 2020). As for the study more broadly: Samples were obtained from a clinical trial, in which 15 Gy stereotactic body radiation therapy was delivered to primary renal cell carcinomas and nephrectomy was performed 4 weeks later. A total of some 51 samples underwent TCR beta sequencing, made up of roughly 26 tumors and roughly 27 peripheral blood samples. Across all 50 or so samples, several million unique CDR3 nucleotide sequences encoding some 2.6 million unique CDR3 amino acid sequences were identified. Results the study describes overall, beyond this receptor: Because pretreatment tumor biopsies were not available, the study could not determine whether clonotypes were already present within the tumor at baseline. The single-armed trial design could not address effects of radiation dose or scheduling on the TCR repertoire. Blood repertoire dynamics were not followed beyond 4 weeks after treatment. In blood, the top tumor clonotypes increased between baseline and 2 weeks post-radiation and then shrank by 4 weeks, which suggests that tumor-resident clones expanded only transiently.

Details on this clone: Its specific antigen is unknown. Qualities for individual bases were not recorded, and no much larger clone is one base off.

CDR1 and CDR2, looked up from the germline V gene, are SGHVS and FQNEAQ. The V end loses 3 bases and the J end loses 5 bases, and a stretch of 13 bases separates them. The CDR3, from cysteine to phenylalanine, totals 15 residues. Here the CDR3 DNA is all that survives: 45 bases in frame from base 1. TCR beta libraries were generated from genomic DNA with the immunoSEQ kit, following the manufacturer's recommendations. For library preparation, a first multiplex PCR was performed with proprietary primers, followed by a second PCR in which unique barcodes were added, and bead cleanups were performed after each round. Each sample batch included a kit-provided positive control reaction and a negative control reaction. The final libraries were assessed on an Agilent 4200 TapeStation D1000 ScreenTape, pooled by volume, and quantified by qPCR. Sequencing was performed on an Illumina NextSeq500 using a MidOutput 150-cycle cartridge, with 156 Read1 cycles, 15 Index1 cycles, and the kit custom primers. The pooled library was loaded at 0.95 to 1 pM, with a 20% PhiX control spiked in. Per the source publication's procedure: Vendor-processed data were analyzed in R, and a clonotype was defined as all T cells sharing the same CDR3 nucleotide sequence. In the clone abundance analyses, frequencies were normalized to the 10,000 most abundant clones in each sample. Public T cell clones, which averaged fewer than five per sample, were excluded before analysis. Tumor-enriched clonotypes and baseline blood-enriched clonotypes were defined as those with an abundance difference of at least 32-fold between compartments. A beta-binomial differential abundance model was applied to find clonotypes that expanded or contracted between blood time points. Similarity between tumor and blood repertoires was quantified using the Baroni-Urbani and Buser coefficient, and groups were compared with two-tailed Wilcoxon tests in R. Sourced from immuneACCESS, this table was stored by TCRdb with only in-frame sequences that have V and J called. A share of the clones is absent; for the studies checked, an unresolved V gene accounts for under half, and the remainder has no known explanation. The DNA gave D and trimming, while V, J and clone size come from that table. For this sample there are about 150,000 clones; 88% appear just once. 4.1% of the sample is held by the ten biggest clonotypes.

The time point label here, explained by the study, means: baseline pretreatment blood. The sample's treatment or condition label, in plain terms: 15 Gy SBRT to primary tumor, nephrectomy 4 weeks later. To follow tumor-enriched clonotypes, serial peripheral blood was collected from radiation-treated patients at baseline and at 2 weeks and 4 weeks after SBRT. Every patient's renal cell carcinoma showed clear cell pathology. The QIAamp DNA Blood Mini Kit (Qiagen) was used to prepare genomic DNA for TCR sequencing. Only samples passing all quality control checks were included in the analyses. The chain is made from TRBV7-8 and TRBJ2-2; TRBD1 could be the D gene, as 6 bases match. The sequence came from a woman aged 70 to 79 with renal cell carcinoma. Sequencing was performed on blood, taken from a patient whose treatment included radiotherapy and nephrectomy. The CDR3 region has the sequence CASSFRDTWTGELFF. The DNA is as follows: TGTGCCAGCAGCTTCCGGGACACCTGGACCGGGGAGCTGTTTTTT.